The 28 T cell receptor beta chains given below trace back to one sample, sequenced in a study of molecular identifiers for immune sequencing clone quantification. A single record per CDR3 protein comes from TCRdb applying MiXCR to the PCR reads. The sample records 50,000 to 70,000 distinct CDR3 sequences, around a sixth being singletons. The sample consisted of naive CD8+ T cells from blood, with Jurkat cell RNA spiked in. As to subset: FACS-sorted CD8+CD4-CCR7+CD45RA+ naive T cells. All receptors derive from a human donor in good health. Some libraries in this study had Jurkat cell RNA spiked in.

This clonotype has a handful of counts. For the CDR3, the DNA is TGTGCCAGCAGCTTAGTTAGTTCGACAGGGTCGGGGAGCTCCTACAATGAGCAGTTCTTC. This translates into CASSLVSSTGSGSSYNEQFF. The rearrangement joins TRBV7-9 to TRBJ2-1; 7 nucleotides match TRBD1. The CDR3 runs to 20 residues. The V and J ends lost 1 base and 0 bases, in that order; junction bases with no gene match: 15. Looked up from germline, CDR1 is SEHNR and CDR2 is FQNEAQ (reference sequence).

The CDR3 sequence: CASIEAPSYQPQHF. The CDR3 bases are TGTGCCAGCATCGAGGCCCCTTCTTATCAGCCCCAGCATTTT. The chain is built from TRBV2 and TRBJ1-5; D is uncertain. CDR1 and CDR2 (germline): SNHLY, FYNNEI. V was pared by 7 bases and J by 5 bases, with 15 bases between. This CDR3 comprises 14 residues.

Points on this clonotype: A much larger clone lies a single base off, so this may be a read error. The chain employs TRBV18 and TRBJ2-7; 7 bases are a match to TRBD1. Germline V CDR1 and CDR2: KGHSH, LQKENI. The CDR3 has 15 amino acids. CDR3 DNA sequence: TGTGCCAGCTCGCCCCAGGGGGAGAGCACCTACGGGCAGTACTTC. Its protein is CASSPQGESTYGQYF.

At least ten counts were recorded for this clonotype. The chain has TRBV24-1 and TRBJ1-3, with a weak D call TRBD1 (5 bases). The ends were cut back, 2 bases at V and 0 bases at J, with 10 bases in the middle. Germline-derived CDR1 and CDR2 are KGHDR and SFDVKD. The CDR3 is 16 amino acids. The CDR3 nucleotides are TGTGCCACCAGTGATTCCACGACAGACTCTGGAAACACCATATATTTT. It encodes CATSDSTTDSGNTIYF.

The chain has TRBV27 and TRBJ2-5; D is perhaps TRBD1 or TRBD2 (5 bases each). This CDR3 comprises 14 residues. V lost 3 bases to trimming and J lost 5 bases, with 13 bases between them. Germline CDR1 and CDR2: MNHEY and SMNVEV (reference sequence). CDR3 residues: CASSFRGAVETQYF. Written as DNA, the CDR3 is TGTGCCAGCAGTTTTAGAGGGGCGGTTGAGACCCAGTACTTC.

There are a few counts of this clonotype. The chain recombines TRBV7-9 with TRBJ2-1; no definite D call. V lost 2 bases to trimming and J lost 4 bases, with 3 bases between them. The germline gives CDR1 SEHNR, CDR2 FQNEAQ (reference sequence). The CDR3 runs 12 residues. The CDR3 here is CASSLTYNEQFF. As DNA, the CDR3 is TGTGCCAGCAGCTTAACATACAATGAGCAGTTCTTC.

This clonotype was seen at least ten times. The CDR3 protein is CSASAGGDEQFF. The DNA of the CDR3 is TGCAGTGCTAGTGCCGGCGGGGATGAGCAGTTCTTC. The rearrangement links TRBV20-1 to TRBJ2-1, with D possibly TRBD2 on 6 matching bases. The germline V and J ends were trimmed by 3 bases and 8 bases, with 11 bases remaining between them. In germline, CDR1 is DFQATT, CDR2 SNEGSKA (reference sequence). This CDR3 is built from 12 residues.

In its sample, this clonotype was seen many times. The V gene is TRBV27, the J gene TRBJ2-3, with D unclear. Trimming removed 6 bases from V and 6 bases from J, with 13 bases in between. The CDR3 contains 13 residues. The germline CDR1 and CDR2 sequences are MNHEY and SMNVEV (reference sequence). CDR3 loop: CASSLLLGDTQYF. The CDR3 DNA sequence: TGTGCCAGCAGCCTGCTTCTGGGGGATACGCAGTATTTT.

As to this clonotype: This likely comes from a read error, as the CDR3 has no conserved phenylalanine or tryptophan at its end. V is TRBV5-5 and J is TRBJ2-3; TRBD2 aligns across 14 bases. The germline V gene has CDR1 SGHKS and CDR2 YYEKEE (reference sequence). V lost 4 bases, J lost 4 bases, and 5 bases stayed unmatched. This CDR3 contains 16 residues. CDR3 sequence (DNA): TGTGCCAGCAGCCGGACTAGCGGGGGGTTGGCAGATACGCAGTATCTT. This translates into CASSRTSGGLADTQYL.

This clonotype was recorded at least ten times. This chain uses TRBV7-9 with TRBJ2-5, with D hard to call. The CDR3 totals 14 residues. The germline V gene has CDR1 SEHNR and CDR2 FQNEAQ (reference sequence). Trimming left V 4 bases short and J 5 bases short, with 14 bases between. The CDR3 nucleotides read TGTGCCAGCAGCTCGATGACCGGGTTTGAGACCCAGTACTTC. Its translation: CASSSMTGFETQYF.

The V gene is TRBV6-6, the J gene TRBJ2-1; D possibly matches TRBD1 or TRBD2 (5 bases each). The CDR3 is 14 residues long. CDR1 is MNHNY and CDR2 is SVGAGI in the germline V gene (reference sequence). V lost 9 bases to trimming and J lost 12 bases, with 24 bases between them. CDR3: CASRRSTGLGGQFF. The CDR3 region has the DNA TGTGCCAGTAGGCGCTCCACGGGGCTGGGTGGGCAGTTCTTC.

As concerns this clonotype: The germline gene is not matched at one end of the junction; a read error may be the cause. The V call is TRBV5-1, the J call TRBJ2-1; the D is unclear. Germline values: CDR1 SGHRS, CDR2 YFSETQ. The CDR3 loop spans 12 amino acids. The CDR3 coding sequence is TGCGCCAGCAGCTTGGCCTTTAATGAGCAGTCCTTC. Protein sequence: CASSLAFNEQSF.

Many counts were recorded for this clonotype. V gene TRBV2 combines with J gene TRBJ1-5; TRBD1 is a possible D gene (5 bases). V was shortened by 8 bases and J by 4 bases, with 12 bases between the two germline ends. The CDR3 runs 13 residues. Germline V lookup: CDR1 SNHLY, CDR2 FYNNEI. The CDR3: CASSIRGNQPQHF. CDR3 in DNA: TGTGCCAGCTCAATTCGGGGGAATCAGCCCCAGCATTTT.

A word on this clonotype: This may be a read error, as it is one base from a much larger clone. The chain is built from TRBV6-4 and TRBJ2-2; possibly TRBD1 for D (5 bases). This CDR3 contains 16 residues. Germline V gene data show CDR1 as MRHNA and CDR2 as SNTAGT. Here the CDR3 DNA reads TGTGCCGGCAGTGACTCTGGGGCGCCGGGCACCGGGGAGCTGTTTTTT. Protein: CAGSDSGAPGTGELFF.

This clonotype has ten or more counts. The chain is built from TRBV19 and TRBJ2-1; 11 nucleotides match TRBD2. V shed 3 bases, J shed 8 bases, and the junction held 9 bases outside the gene matches. CDR3 length: 16 amino acids. CDR1 and CDR2 from the germline V gene are LNHDA and SQIVND (reference sequence). The CDR3 loop is CASSISFSGRAYEQFF. Here the CDR3 DNA reads TGTGCCAGTAGTATCTCCTTTAGCGGGAGGGCCTATGAGCAGTTCTTC.

This clonotype came up many times. This chain connects TRBV19 to TRBJ2-7, with D hard to call. Trimming took off 6 bases at V and 3 bases at J, with 18 bases between the two ends. Germline loops: CDR1 LNHDA, CDR2 SQIVND (reference sequence). The CDR3 covers 15 residues. The CDR3 DNA reads TGTGCCAGTAGCCCTACCCTTGGGGTGAACTACGAGCAGTACTTC. Amino acid sequence: CASSPTLGVNYEQYF. Full variable domain (outside the CDR3, taken from reference TRBV19 and TRBJ2-7): DGGITQSPKYLFRKEGQNVTLSCEQNLNHDAMYWYRQDPGQGLRLIYYSQIVNDFQKGDIAEGYSVSREKKESFPLTVTSAQKNPTAFYLCASSPTLGVNYEQYFGPGTRLTVT.

This sequence joins TRBV30 and TRBJ2-1, with a tentative D call TRBD1 (6 bases). The germline V gene encodes CDR1 GTSNPN and CDR2 SVGIG (reference sequence). The V end lost 5 bases, the J end lost 12 bases, and 11 bases lay between the germline ends. CDR3 length equals 10 residues. CDR3 sequence (DNA): TGTGCCTGGGGGACATATGGGCAGTTCTTC. It codes for CAWGTYGQFF.

On this clonotype: This may come from a read error, since a much larger clone is one base off. The chain combines TRBV6-5 with TRBJ2-1, with 7 bases matching TRBD1. The germline V gene encodes CDR1 MNHEY and CDR2 SVGAGI. The CDR3 totals 16 residues. CDR3 sequence reads: CAGSYSDRPFYNEQFF. CDR3 DNA: TGTGCCGGCAGTTACTCGGACAGGCCCTTCTACAATGAGCAGTTCTTC.

Notes on this clonotype: The junction and the germline gene differ at one end; a read error may be behind it. The J gene is TRBJ2-1, the V gene TRBV15; TRBD2 aligns across 10 bases. The CDR3 sequence is 21 residues long. Germline CDR1 is LNHNV and CDR2 is YYDKDF (reference sequence). The CDR3 DNA reads as TGTGCCACCGGCAGAACCGCCGGTCGGACTAGCGGTAGGGGCTCCTACAATGAGCAGTTCTTC. It specifies CATGRTAGRTSGRGSYNEQFF. The variable domain in full, completed from reference TRBV15 and TRBJ2-1, reads DAMVIQNPRYQVTQFGKPVTLSCSQTLNHNVMYWYQQKSSQAPKLLFHYYDKDFNNEADTPDNFQSRRPNTSFCFLDIRSPGLGDTAMYLCATGRTAGRTSGRGSYNEQFFGPGTRLTVL.

This clonotype was picked up many times. V is TRBV20-1 and J is TRBJ1-6; 12 bases line up with TRBD1. The CDR3 extends over 16 amino acids. The germline gives CDR1 DFQATT, CDR2 SNEGSKA (reference sequence). Losses at the gene ends were 0 bases for V and 9 bases for J; bases not matched to a gene: 6. This chain's CDR3 is CSAREIGTGGSSPLHF. CDR3 nucleotides: TGCAGTGCTAGAGAGATCGGGACAGGGGGCAGTTCACCCCTCCACTTT.

A remark on this clonotype: This sequence may be a read error, since a much larger clone differs from it by one base. The J gene is TRBJ1-1, the V gene TRBV12-3 or TRBV12-4, with 7 positions matching TRBD1. The CDR3 runs to 13 residues. The CDR3 region has the DNA TGTGCCAGCAGGCAGGGGGTTGGGACTGAAGCTCTCTTT. Protein: CASRQGVGTEALF.

This clonotype was seen at least ten times. The CDR3 DNA is TGTGCCAGCAGCCCGCCCCGACGGAACACCGGGGAGCTGTTTTTT. It is translated as CASSPPRRNTGELFF. The gene calls are TRBV9 and TRBJ2-2; D call uncertain. The CDR3 has 15 amino acids. CDR1 is SGDLS, CDR2 YYNGEE, per germline. V shed 4 bases and J shed 1 base, with 11 bases lying between them.

Many counts were recorded for this clonotype. This CDR3 is CAWRKTGGWANVLTF. The CDR3, as DNA: TGTGCCTGGAGGAAAACAGGGGGTTGGGCCAACGTCCTGACTTTC. The chain uses TRBV30 and TRBJ2-6, with 8 bases lining up with TRBD1. The ends lost 3 bases at V and 5 bases at J; junction bases unmatched: 6. CDR1 is GTSNPN and CDR2 is SVGIG in the germline V gene (reference sequence). The CDR3 runs 15 residues.

In its sample, this clonotype was seen many times. The chain recombines TRBV27 with TRBJ2-7, with 12 bases lining up with TRBD2. This CDR3 is built from 15 residues. From germline, CDR1 is MNHEY and CDR2 SMNVEV (reference sequence). The ends lost 0 bases at V and 3 bases at J; junction bases unmatched: 0. The CDR3 region has the DNA TGTGCCAGCAGTTTATCGGGACTAGCGGGCTACGAGCAGTACTTC. Amino acid sequence: CASSLSGLAGYEQYF.

This clonotype was picked up many times. The rearrangement uses TRBV19 and TRBJ2-5; 10 positions agree with TRBD2. CDR1 and CDR2 (germline): LNHDA, SQIVND (reference sequence). J was trimmed by 4 bases and V by 5 bases; bases with no gene match: 7. The CDR3 runs 15 residues. The CDR3 DNA is TGTGCCAGTAGTCATGAACTAGCGGGGCCAGAGACCCAGTACTTC. This sequence encodes CASSHELAGPETQYF.

The chain recombines TRBV7-9 with TRBJ1-3; no clear D. This CDR3 region has 16 residues. With 5 bases removed from V and 0 bases from J, the gap between germline ends came to 14 bases. CDR1 SEHNR and CDR2 FQNEAQ come from the germline V gene (reference sequence). The CDR3 sequence is CASSTPWSNSGNTIYF. The CDR3, as DNA: TGTGCCAGCAGCACACCATGGAGTAACTCTGGAAACACCATATATTTT.

The chain joins TRBV27 to TRBJ2-3, with a weak D call TRBD1 (6 bases). The germline V gene has CDR1 MNHEY and CDR2 SMNVEV (reference sequence). The V end was cut by 3 bases, the J end by 2 bases, with 12 bases between. This CDR3 is built from 15 residues. The CDR3 is CASSFRDTNTDTQYF. The DNA for the CDR3 is TGTGCCAGCAGTTTCAGGGACACAAACACAGATACGCAGTATTTT.

At least ten counts were recorded for this clonotype. The J gene is TRBJ2-5, the V gene TRBV7-9; either TRBD1 or TRBD2 may supply D (5 bases each). V was cut by 7 bases and J by 0 bases, with 21 bases left in between. The CDR3 has 17 amino acids. Germline CDR1 and CDR2: SEHNR and FQNEAQ (reference sequence). Here the CDR3 reads CASNPFNGGRNQETQYF. DNA for the CDR3: TGTGCCAGCAACCCTTTCAATGGGGGACGGAACCAAGAGACCCAGTACTTC. Full variable domain (rest looked up from reference TRBV7-9 and TRBJ2-5): DTGVSQNPRHKITKRGQNVTFRCDPISEHNRLYWYRQTLGQGPEFLTYFQNEAQLEKSRLLSDRFSAERPKGSFSTLEIQRTEQGDSAMYLCASNPFNGGRNQETQYFGPGTRLLVL.